The sequence of this T cell receptor (beta chain) was determined in a study of blood T cells in healthy people across ages (dated by TCRdb to between 2015 and 2017). At the level of the whole study: In model experiments, roughly one uniquely barcoded TCR beta cDNA molecule per two T cells was captured by template switching. Age-related changes in TCR beta repertoire diversity were measured in the study by deep sequencing normalized with unique cDNA molecular identifiers. Donors were grouped into four age groups: young (average about 15 years), middle-aged (39), aged (about 60) and long-lived (82). Using the same blood draw, the study looked at two additional independent replicas of 1 million unique cDNA reads for two donors, one aged 18 to 30 and the other aged 80 or older. The paper as a whole reports these results and caveats: Observed TCR beta diversity per million T cells fell roughly linearly with age, and a significant reduction was already apparent by age roughly 41. A strong correlation was found between observed TCR beta diversity and the percentage of naive T cells measured by flow cytometry. The long-lived group showed more naive CD4+ T cells, fewer expanded clones and increased TCR diversity than the aged group, suggesting age selection. Conclusive comparison of naive and antigen-experienced compartments was prevented by the profiling of bulk unsorted PBMCs. Because the CMV infection status of the donors was unknown, age-related changes in expanded clonotypes may potentially have been confounded. Estimates of total diversity based on one million sequenced T cells were regarded as lower bounds and as underestimates.

Reading the germline V gene gives CDR1 ENHRY and CDR2 SYGVKD. V and J lose 0 bases and 2 bases, and a span of 8 bases separates them. Including the terminal cysteine and phenylalanine, the CDR3 comprises 15 residues. The DNA shown is the 45-base CDR3, in frame from base 1. The 39 donors, aged roughly 6 to 95 years, were systemically healthy Caucasian individuals from Russia. Each donor gave 8 to 10 milliliters of peripheral blood, drawn into EDTA-treated Vacutainer tubes. PBMCs were isolated by Ficoll-Paque density-gradient centrifugation, with at least 7 million obtained per sample. Total RNA, at least 6 micrograms per sample, was extracted from PBMCs with Trizol reagent. For every donor, an aliquot of PBMCs went through flow cytometry to measure the percentages of naive CD45RAhigh/CD27high T cells. This clonotype was seen more than once but under ten times. Its binding antigen is unknown. No base quality values were provided; no much bigger clone lies one nucleotide off.

Receptor amplification or capture employed 5' RACE. The sequencer was an Illumina HiSeq 2500. A second roughly 7 to 11 cycle PCR used a sample-barcoded 5' primer and a J-beta primer mix. Each TCR beta cDNA molecule received a unique molecular identifier from a template-switch 5' adaptor carrying 12 random nucleotides. Each sample yielded at least 2.5 million CDR3-containing paired-end reads. First-strand cDNA synthesis was performed from all RNA using the Mint cDNA synthesis kit, with priming by a TRBC-specific oligonucleotide. After uracil-DNA glycosylase treatment, a first 18-cycle PCR used universal primers M1SS and BC2_uni_R on all cDNA. In the paper's pipeline: For normalization, 1 million high-quality reads were randomly selected from each sample, with every read carrying a distinct molecular identifier. Instead of being binned into consensus sequences, reads with shared molecular identifiers were discarded. MiTCR, run with a Q25 quality threshold and the strictest error-elimination algorithm, handled CDR3 identification, clonotype clustering and error correction. A nonparametric unseen species model with Euler transformation was used to estimate a lower bound on total TCR beta diversity. TCRdb trimmed public reads at Q25 via fastp, called clones via MiXCR and kept in-frame beta chains. Rows merge per CDR3 protein into single entries with the most common DNA and genes. TCRdb, not the original authors, processed these V and J calls. This sample has about 540,000 distinct CDR3 sequences in its table, and 20% to 30% of those were observed once. The ten largest clones represent around 10% of the sample.

The sample was also reused in another study, on T cells of mothers and their children. The second paper further reports: Nine systemically healthy Caucasian individuals, comprising three mothers and their six children, were included as donors. cDNA synthesis consumed the entire amount of extracted RNA, loaded at around 1.5 ug RNA in each 15 ul reaction. In the second PCR, sample barcodes and 2-4 random nucleotides were introduced via the M1S primer. More than 8 million TCR beta CDR3 reads were obtained from each mother, and some 3.3 million reads were obtained from each child. TCR recombination output is similarly shaped by thymic selection in related and unrelated pairs, with a minor effect exerted by inherited differences. Normalized repertoire overlap was always slightly but never significantly higher in related than unrelated mother-child pairs. With a sensitivity of approximately 93 clones per million clonotypes, no persistent microchimeric T cell clones were detected. In the study, deep NGS was used to compare the TCR beta repertoires of mothers and children, and features distinguishing related mother-child pairs from unrelated individuals were sought. On average, the children were roughly 12 +/- 4 years old, while the mothers were about 37 +/- 4 years old. After adapter ligation was performed with NEBNext reagents, the libraries were sequenced on an Illumina HiSeq 2000 with 100+100 nt paired-end reads. To prevent cross-contamination, the mother and child libraries were prepared one month apart and sequenced in separate runs. For each donor, somewhere between about 450,000 and 2,000,000 distinct TCR beta clonotypes were identified. Naive TCR beta clonotypes were estimated from low-frequency clonotypes matched to each donor's FACS-determined naive share, without sorting.

This receptor was obtained from a boy between 10 and 17 years old in good health. The sequence joins TRBV10-3 to TRBJ1-5; a confident D gene designation cannot be given. The sequencing sample was made of blood. The nucleotide sequence reads as follows: TGTGCCATCAGTGAGTCTTCCGCGGGCAATCAGCCCCAGCATTTT. Translated, it gives CAISESSAGNQPQHF.